Below, 3 T cell receptor beta chains from the same sample are listed, as sequenced in a study of CD4 T cells in relation to SARS-CoV-2 and coronaviruses. Clones were read by immunoSEQ multiplex PCR, and TCRdb kept only the in-frame ones, dropping some. Here the sample spans about 36,000 clones, 77% being singletons. Their target antigens are unknown. Sequenced: memory CD4+ T cells from PBMCs, cultured in vitro. Receptor source: an adult with COVID-19.

As concerns this clone: The same CDR3 arises from other DNA sequences in this sample as well. The V and J genes are TRBV7-9 and TRBJ1-1, with a tentative D call TRBD1 (5 bases). V was shortened by 4 bases and J by 1 base, with 7 bases between the two germline ends. Germline lookup yields CDR1 SEHNR and CDR2 FQNEAQ (reference sequence). This CDR3 has 13 amino acids. CDR3 loop: CASSSDRNTEAFF. CDR3 bases: TGTGCCAGCAGCTCAGACAGGAACACTGAAGCTTTCTTT. The full variable domain, with the rest looked up from reference TRBV7-9 and TRBJ1-1, is DTGVSQNPRHKITKRGQNVTFRCDPISEHNRLYWYRQTLGQGPEFLTYFQNEAQLEKSRLLSDRFSAERPKGSFSTLEIQRTEQGDSAMYLCASSSDRNTEAFFGQGTRLTVV.

This clone came up once. This chain uses TRBV11-3 with TRBJ2-1, with 9 nucleotides matching TRBD2. In germline, CDR1 is SGHNT, CDR2 YENEEA. J gave up 8 bases and V 5 bases, and 10 bases lay outside the gene matches. This CDR3 spans 15 amino acids. This chain's CDR3 is CASSRGGAGGDEQFF. The CDR3 bases are TGTGCCAGCAGCAGGGGAGGGGCGGGAGGGGATGAGCAGTTCTTC.

The genes are TRBV30 and TRBJ1-2, with D hard to call. This CDR3 is built from 12 residues. Trimming shortened V by 1 base and J by 4 bases, and 7 bases separated the two germline ends. Germline loops: CDR1 GTSNPN, CDR2 SVGIG (reference sequence). DNA of the CDR3: TGTGCCTGGAGTGGTAAAGGCTATGGCTACACCTTC. Translating gives CAWSGKGYGYTF. The whole variable domain, remainder taken from reference TRBV30 and TRBJ1-2, is SQTIHQWPATLVQPVGSPLSLECTVEGTSNPNLYWYRQAAGRGLQLLFYSVGIGQISSEVPQNLSASRPQDRQFILSSKKLLLSDSGFYLCAWSGKGYGYTFGSGTRLTVV.